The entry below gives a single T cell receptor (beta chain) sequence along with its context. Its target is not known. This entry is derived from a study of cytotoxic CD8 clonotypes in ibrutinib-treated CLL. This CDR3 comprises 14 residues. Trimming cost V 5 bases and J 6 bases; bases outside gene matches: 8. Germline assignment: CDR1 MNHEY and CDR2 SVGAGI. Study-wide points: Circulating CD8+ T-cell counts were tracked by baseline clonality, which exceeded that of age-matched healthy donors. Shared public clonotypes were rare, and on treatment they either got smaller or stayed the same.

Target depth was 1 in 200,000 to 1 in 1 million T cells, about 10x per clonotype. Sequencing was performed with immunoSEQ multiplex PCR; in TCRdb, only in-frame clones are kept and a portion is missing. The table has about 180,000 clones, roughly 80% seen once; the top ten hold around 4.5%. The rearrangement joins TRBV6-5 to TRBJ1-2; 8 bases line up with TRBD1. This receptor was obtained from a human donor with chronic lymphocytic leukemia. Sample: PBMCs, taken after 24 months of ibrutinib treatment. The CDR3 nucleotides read TGTGCCAGCAGTCGGTCGACAGGGGCGGATGGCTACACCTTC. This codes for CASSRSTGADGYTF.